Following are 29 T cell receptor beta chains from one sample sequenced in a study of cytomegalovirus exposure and HLA in healthy donors. TCRdb keeps only in-frame clones here, not all; method: immunoSEQ multiplex PCR. The sample yields approximately 150,000 clones, approximately 87% seen once. Material: PBMCs. Receptors were obtained from a woman aged 30 to 39 in good health and CMV-seronegative.

The chain couples TRBV4-1 to TRBJ2-7; TRBD1 is a possible D gene (6 bases). CDR1 and CDR2 (germline): MGHRA, YSYEKL. The CDR3 has 17 residues. Between the trimmed V and J ends, which lost 4 bases and 0 bases, there was a span of 19 bases. DNA of the CDR3: TGCGCCAGCAGCCGGCACCGGGACACCCAAACCTCCTACGAGCAGTACTTC. It translates to CASSRHRDTQTSYEQYF.

This rearrangement joins TRBV7-9 to TRBJ2-3; D unresolved. Per the germline V gene, CDR1 is SEHNR and CDR2 is FQNEAQ (reference sequence). The V and J ends lost 5 bases and 6 bases respectively, with 12 bases between them. The length of the CDR3 is 13 residues. The CDR3 region is CASSPAWADTQYF. Written as DNA, the CDR3 is TGTGCCAGCAGCCCGGCCTGGGCGGATACGCAGTATTTT.

This clone has only one observation. The J gene is TRBJ2-7, the V gene TRBV5-1, with 7 bases aligning to TRBD2. V was pared by 3 bases and J by 0 bases, with 3 bases of the junction left unmatched. Germline values: CDR1 SGHRS, CDR2 YFSETQ. This CDR3 spans 14 amino acids. The CDR3 here is CASSSSGTSYEQYF. The CDR3 nucleotides read TGCGCCAGCAGCTCTAGCGGTACCTCCTACGAGCAGTACTTC.

In its sample, this clone was seen once. The V call is TRBV19, the J call TRBJ2-7; no reliable D call. Germline CDR1 LNHDA, CDR2 SQIVND (reference sequence). There are 14 residues in the CDR3. Trimming left V 1 base short and J 5 bases short, with 12 bases between. The CDR3 region is CASSIVPGTNEQYF. The CDR3 DNA reads TGTGCCAGTAGTATAGTGCCAGGAACCAACGAGCAGTACTTC.

This chain links TRBV5-4 with TRBJ2-7, with 11 bases matching TRBD1. This CDR3 has 17 amino acids. With 4 bases clipped from V and 1 base from J, the junction kept 10 bases outside the gene matches. Per the germline V gene, CDR1 is SGHNT and CDR2 is YYREEE (reference sequence). CDR3 loop: CASSPGTGGFVSYEQYF. The CDR3 region has the DNA TGTGCCAGCAGCCCCGGGACAGGGGGATTTGTATCCTACGAGCAGTACTTC.

The rearrangement links TRBV5-6 to TRBJ1-2; D is undetermined. V shed 0 bases and J shed 3 bases, with 6 bases lying between them. Germline V gives CDR1 SGHDT, CDR2 YYEEEE. The CDR3 loop spans 13 amino acids. The CDR3 sequence: CASSLEQYYGYTF. CDR3 in DNA: TGTGCCAGCAGCTTGGAACAGTACTATGGCTACACCTTC.

The gene calls are TRBV5-1 and TRBJ1-2, with D maybe TRBD1 (6 bases). CDR1 SGHRS and CDR2 YFSETQ come from the germline V gene. The CDR3 contains 19 residues. V was pared by 4 bases and J by 5 bases, with 30 bases between. CDR3 coding DNA: TGCGCCAGCAGCCCGCAATCATTAAAGGACAGCCAACTTGGGTATGGCTACACCTTC. Its translation is CASSPQSLKDSQLGYGYTF.

V and J are TRBV27 and TRBJ1-3, with D unresolved. The CDR3 is 13 residues long. Germline V lookup: CDR1 MNHEY, CDR2 SMNVEV (reference sequence). The V end lost 6 bases, the J end lost 1 base, and 7 bases lay between the germline ends. CDR3: CASRAGSGNTIYF. In DNA, the CDR3 is TGTGCCAGCAGAGCAGGTTCTGGAAACACCATATATTTT.

This sequence joins TRBV4-1 and TRBJ2-2; D is unresolved. The CDR3 totals 13 residues. The germline gives CDR1 MGHRA, CDR2 YSYEKL. The V gene lost 1 base and the J gene lost 3 bases, with 3 bases spanning the gap. CDR3 nucleotide sequence: TGCGCCAGCAGCCAAGTCGACACCGGGGAGCTGTTTTTT. It encodes CASSQVDTGELFF.

The genes are TRBV6-1 and TRBJ2-3; TRBD2 matches 9 bases. The trim removed 4 bases at V and 2 bases at J, leaving 13 bases unmatched. This CDR3 is built from 18 residues. Germline loops: CDR1 MNHNS, CDR2 SASEGT. Written as DNA, the CDR3 is TGTGCCAGCAGTGGGGCTAGCGGGGCCCTCGGTTCCACAGATACGCAGTATTTT. Translation gives CASSGASGALGSTDTQYF.

This chain connects TRBV6-5 to TRBJ1-4; D perhaps matches TRBD1 (6 bases). Looked up from germline, CDR1 is MNHEY and CDR2 is SVGAGI. The ends were cut back, 0 bases at V and 8 bases at J, with 16 bases in the middle. The length of the CDR3 is 16 residues. The CDR3 spells CASSYSWAGAKEKLFF. CDR3 nucleotide sequence: TGTGCCAGCAGTTACTCCTGGGCAGGGGCAAAGGAAAAACTGTTTTTT.

The chain couples TRBV4-2 to TRBJ1-2; TRBD1 matches 10 bases. Germline V gene sequence: CDR1 LGHNA, CDR2 YNFKEQ. The CDR3 has 19 residues. The V and J ends lost 0 bases and 4 bases, in that order; junction bases with no gene match: 14. The CDR3 spells CASSQDLRQGAGHFYGYTF. The DNA of the CDR3 is TGTGCCAGCAGCCAAGATCTCCGACAGGGGGCGGGTCACTTCTATGGCTACACCTTC.

In DNA, the CDR3 is TGTGCCAGCAGCCAAGATCAAAATACTTCCCCGTCTGAAGCTTTCTTT. Its translation: CASSQDQNTSPSEAFF. J is TRBJ1-1 and V is TRBV14; D gene uncertain. Germline V gene lookup returns CDR1 SGHDN and CDR2 FVKESK. The CDR3 has 16 residues. The V end was cut by 0 bases, the J end by 6 bases, with 17 bases between.

The chain is built from TRBV5-4 and TRBJ2-1; D remains ambiguous. Germline values: CDR1 SGHNT, CDR2 YYREEE (reference sequence). The V gene lost 0 bases and the J gene lost 2 bases, with 9 bases spanning the gap. The CDR3 contains 15 residues. CDR3 protein: CASSLELPAYNEQFF. Written as DNA, the CDR3 is TGTGCCAGCAGCTTGGAACTACCAGCCTACAATGAGCAGTTCTTC.

The rearrangement uses TRBV27 and TRBJ2-7; possible D gene TRBD2, 6 bases. Trimming took 0 bases from V and 0 from J, leaving 9 bases between them. CDR3 length: 15 residues. The germline V gene has CDR1 MNHEY and CDR2 SMNVEV (reference sequence). CDR3: CASSLSGGTSYEQYF. The CDR3 nucleotides are TGTGCCAGCAGTTTATCCGGGGGTACCTCCTACGAGCAGTACTTC.

The chain links TRBV5-6 to TRBJ2-3; the match to TRBD1 covers 7 bases. Trimming at V came to 4 bases and at J to 1 base, leaving 0 bases not matched to a gene. Germline V gives CDR1 SGHDT, CDR2 YYEEEE. There are 13 residues in the CDR3. CDR3 amino acids: CASSQGGTDTQYF. The CDR3 DNA reads TGTGCCAGCAGCCAGGGGGGCACAGATACGCAGTATTTT.

J is TRBJ1-1 and V is TRBV9; weak D call: TRBD1 (6 bases). Between the trimmed V and J ends, which lost 0 bases and 4 bases, there was a span of 7 bases. CDR1 is SGDLS and CDR2 is YYNGEE in the germline V gene. The length of the CDR3 is 13 residues. The CDR3 region has the DNA TGTGCCAGCAGCGTAGAAGGGGGCACTGAAGCTTTCTTT. It is translated as CASSVEGGTEAFF.

This clone was observed once. This chain links TRBV10-2 with TRBJ2-7; no reliable D call. Per germline, CDR1 WSHSY and CDR2 SAAADI. The CDR3 has 13 amino acids. Trimming shortened V by 3 bases and J by 3 bases, and 9 bases separated the two germline ends. The CDR3 is CASSESGSYEQYF. DNA for the CDR3: TGCGCCAGCAGTGAAAGTGGCAGCTACGAGCAGTACTTC.

The J gene is TRBJ2-5, the V gene TRBV2, with 8 bases identical to TRBD1. The V gene's germline CDR1 is SNHLY and CDR2 FYNNEI. The CDR3 extends over 15 amino acids. V shed 0 bases, J shed 5 bases, and the junction held 5 bases outside the gene matches. This CDR3 is CASSEARTGTETQYF. CDR3 DNA: TGTGCCAGCAGTGAAGCAAGGACAGGGACGGAGACCCAGTACTTC.

This clone was detected a few times. The sample carries other DNA sequences with the same CDR3. V gene TRBV7-2 combines with J gene TRBJ2-7; 8 bases agree with TRBD1. V shed 3 bases and J 4 bases; nucleotides not matched to a gene: 2. The CDR3 extends over 13 amino acids. Germline V gene data show CDR1 as SGHTA and CDR2 as FQGNSA. The CDR3 region has the DNA TGTGCCAGCAGCTTCGACAGGGGTTACGAGCAGTACTTC. Its translation: CASSFDRGYEQYF.

The chain's CDR3 is CASSTLQDSGIYGYTF. CDR3 in DNA: TGTGCCAGCAGCACACTCCAGGACAGCGGGATCTATGGCTACACCTTC. The chain joins TRBV7-9 to TRBJ1-2, with D perhaps matching TRBD1 (6 bases). Looked up from germline, CDR1 is SEHNR and CDR2 is FQNEAQ (reference sequence). V lost 5 bases to trimming and J lost 4 bases, with 20 bases between them. This CDR3 region has 16 residues.

This chain connects TRBV21-1 to TRBJ2-1; the D call of TRBD2 is as the table states it, not checked on the DNA. TRBV21-1 is flagged as a pseudogene. This CDR3 has 19 amino acids. This CDR3 is CASSPGTSGAYPPYNEQFF. The CDR3 DNA is TGTGCCAGCAGCCCCGGGACTAGCGGGGCCTATCCTCCCTACAATGAGCAGTTCTTC.

The gene calls are TRBV5-4 and TRBJ1-6; D remains ambiguous. Trimming left V 3 bases short and J 9 bases short, with 13 bases between. This CDR3 is 14 amino acids long. Germline V CDR1 and CDR2: SGHNT, YYREEE (reference sequence). The CDR3 nucleotides read TGTGCCAGCAGCTCCGAATCGCTCGGTTCACCCCTCCACTTT. Translated, it gives CASSSESLGSPLHF.

J is TRBJ1-5 and V is TRBV2, with D possibly being TRBD1 (6 bases). Trimming took 3 bases from V and 3 from J, leaving 15 bases between them. This CDR3 is 16 amino acids long. Germline assignment: CDR1 SNHLY and CDR2 FYNNEI. The chain's CDR3 is CASSEATGLLNQPQHF. The CDR3 region has the DNA TGTGCCAGCAGTGAGGCCACAGGGTTACTCAATCAGCCCCAGCATTTT.

The genes are TRBV6-6 and TRBJ2-2, with 7 bases fitting TRBD2. Germline values: CDR1 MNHNY, CDR2 SVGAGI (reference sequence). CDR3 size: 15 residues. With V trimmed by 2 bases and J by 1 base, 1 base remained unmatched. The CDR3 loop is CASSYLAENTGELFF. CDR3 sequence (DNA): TGTGCCAGCAGTTACCTAGCGGAGAACACCGGGGAGCTGTTTTTT.

This rearrangement joins TRBV5-6 to TRBJ1-1, with TRBD1 identical over 7 bases. The CDR3 totals 14 residues. Trimming cost V 3 bases and J 7 bases; bases outside gene matches: 9. Germline V gives CDR1 SGHDT, CDR2 YYEEEE. The CDR3 nucleotides read TGTGCCAGCAGCTATAAATCCGGGACAGATGAAGCTTTCTTT. Its protein is CASSYKSGTDEAFF.

This rearrangement joins TRBV10-2 to TRBJ2-7; 7 nucleotides match TRBD1. V lost 5 bases and J lost 1; bases outside the gene matches: 8. There are 15 residues in the CDR3. Germline CDR1 WSHSY, CDR2 SAAADI. CDR3: CASSSPDRASYEQYF. The CDR3 region has the DNA TGCGCCAGCAGTTCTCCTGACAGGGCGTCCTACGAGCAGTACTTC.

The chain couples TRBV6-1 to TRBJ1-1, with 7 bases fitting TRBD1. The CDR3 loop spans 14 amino acids. With V trimmed by 5 bases and J by 6 bases, 9 bases remained unmatched. Germline loops: CDR1 MNHNS, CDR2 SASEGT. The CDR3 DNA sequence: TGTGCCAGCAGTAAAACAGGGGCACGCCCTGAAGCTTTCTTT. This encodes CASSKTGARPEAFF.

This chain connects TRBV11-3 to TRBJ2-3; D is undetermined. V lost 4 bases and J 2 bases, leaving 4 bases between the germline ends. Per germline, CDR1 SGHNT and CDR2 YENEEA. The CDR3 has 12 residues. The CDR3 reads CASSSHTDTQYF. DNA of the CDR3: TGTGCCAGCAGCTCCCACACAGATACGCAGTATTTT.